The subject of this entry is one T cell receptor beta chain. The junction had 12 bases not matched to a gene; V was cut back by 3 bases and J by 7 bases. The CDR3 has 15 amino acids. Germline CDR1 and CDR2: DFQATT and SNEGSKA (reference sequence). TCRdb re-derived calls from the 5' RACE reads in MiXCR, one entry per CDR3 protein. Among hundreds of thousands of distinct CDR3 sequences listed, less than 20% were seen once. These data originate in a study of T-cell memory formation after mild COVID-19. The chain uses TRBV20-1 and TRBJ2-1; 7 nucleotides match TRBD1. The TCR comes from a man aged 18 to 29 who had mild COVID-19 (a few samples of this study predate the infection). Cell type and time point are not known. Material: PBMCs or a T cell subset sorted from them (not recorded which). For the CDR3, the DNA is TGCAGTGCTAGTGCCATCACAGGGGAGTGGAATGAGCAGTTCTTC. Translation: CSASAITGEWNEQFF.